The 3 T cell receptor beta chains listed next were all sequenced from one sample in a study of T cells after yellow fever vaccination. TCRdb re-analysed the 5' RACE reads in MiXCR, keeping a single row per CDR3 protein. The sample has 500,000 to 650,000 distinct CDR3 sequences; roughly an eighth are singletons. Sample: PBMCs, taken on the day of the yellow fever booster vaccination. The receptors here all came from a man aged 30 to 45 who received the YFV17D yellow fever vaccine.

The gene calls are TRBV4-3 and TRBJ2-5, with 7 positions matching TRBD1. V shed 4 bases, J shed 2 bases, and the junction held 4 bases outside the gene matches. This CDR3 is built from 14 residues. Germline-derived CDR1 and CDR2 are LGHNA and YSLEER. The CDR3 sequence is CASSRWGQQETQYF. DNA of the CDR3: TGCGCCAGCAGCCGCTGGGGACAGCAAGAGACCCAGTACTTC.

The J gene is TRBJ1-3, the V gene TRBV20-1; D possibly corresponds to TRBD1 (6 bases). This CDR3 contains 12 residues. CDR1 DFQATT and CDR2 SNEGSKA come from the germline V gene (reference sequence). Trimming took off 5 bases at V and 7 bases at J, with 12 bases between the two ends. The CDR3, as DNA: TGCAGTGCTGGGGGGCCGGGCAACACCATATATTTT. Its translation is CSAGGPGNTIYF.

DNA for the CDR3: TGCAGTGCTGGGGAGGGGGCAGAGACCCAGTACTTC. It translates to CSAGEGAETQYF. This chain links TRBV20-1 with TRBJ2-5; D might be TRBD1 or TRBD2, each matching 7 bases. The V end lost 5 bases, the J end lost 4 bases, and 11 bases lay between the germline ends. This CDR3 region has 12 residues. Per germline, CDR1 DFQATT and CDR2 SNEGSKA (reference sequence).